The 14 T cell receptor beta chains listed next were all sequenced from one sample in a study of PD-L1 blockade in urothelial cancer (dated by TCRdb to the late 2010s). The library was prepared using the immunoSEQ multiplex PCR assay. TCRdb retrieved this table from immuneACCESS and kept in-frame rearrangements only. Not all clones are present; in checked studies, unresolved V genes account for under half, and no reason is known for the remainder. Across this sample there are tens of thousands of clones, with about 90% seen only once. Clones ranked in the top ten supply about 7.9% of the sample. What this sample's time point label stands for: peripheral blood 6 weeks after treatment start. This specimen consisted of PBMCs, obtained around atezolizumab (anti-PD-L1) treatment. The receptors derive from a man in his 70s with urothelial cancer.

This clone appeared a single time. The chain uses TRBV9 and TRBJ2-2, with 9 bases identical to TRBD2. J gave up 6 bases and V 0 bases, and 6 bases lay outside the gene matches. Looked up from germline, CDR1 is SGDLS and CDR2 is YYNGEE. The CDR3 runs to 16 residues. This CDR3 reads CASSVGAGGVSGELFF. CDR3 in DNA: TGTGCCAGCAGCGTAGGAGCGGGAGGAGTGTCCGGGGAGCTGTTTTTT.

CDR3 protein: CASSVGLAGGSGELFF. The CDR3, as DNA: TGTGCCAGCAGCGTAGGACTAGCGGGAGGATCCGGGGAGCTGTTTTTT. The V gene is TRBV9, the J gene TRBJ2-2; 13 bases agree with TRBD2. Unmatched junction bases numbered 2, after V lost 0 bases and J lost 6 bases. The CDR3 is made up of 16 amino acids. The V gene's germline CDR1 is SGDLS and CDR2 YYNGEE.

The chain is built from TRBV7-3 and TRBJ2-2; weak D call: TRBD2 (6 bases). The CDR3 totals 16 residues. The V gene's germline CDR1 is SGHTA and CDR2 FQGTGA. The V end lost 1 base, the J end lost 7 bases, and 16 bases lay between the germline ends. The CDR3 region is CASSLILAGKNGELFF. The CDR3 nucleotides read TGTGCCAGCAGCTTAATACTAGCCGGGAAGAACGGGGAGCTGTTTTTT. The whole variable domain, filled in from reference TRBV7-3 and TRBJ2-2, reads GAGVSQTPSNKVTEKGKYVELRCDPISGHTALYWYRQSLGQGPEFLIYFQGTGAADDSGLPNDRFFAVRPEGSVSTLKIQRTERGDSAVYLCASSLILAGKNGELFFGEGSRLTVL.

This chain joins TRBV5-1 and TRBJ2-1; 14 nucleotides agree with TRBD2. The V gene's germline CDR1 is SGHRS and CDR2 YFSETQ. There are 15 residues in the CDR3. Unmatched junction bases numbered 4, after V lost 4 bases and J lost 7 bases. CDR3 DNA: TGCGCCAGCAGCGAGGGACTAGCGGGAGCGAATGAGCAGTTCTTC. Amino acids: CASSEGLAGANEQFF.

The count of this clone is one. This chain uses TRBV7-8 with TRBJ2-7; D perhaps matches TRBD1 (5 bases). The CDR3 loop spans 14 amino acids. Trimming cost V 5 bases and J 3 bases, with 14 bases left between them. CDR1 is SGHVS, CDR2 FQNEAQ, per germline. CDR3 bases: TGTGCCAGCAGCAACGGACACCGAAACTACGAGCAGTACTTC. Its translation is CASSNGHRNYEQYF. Drawing the rest from reference TRBV7-8 and TRBJ2-7, the complete variable domain is GAGVSQSPRYKVAKRGQDVALRCDPISGHVSLFWYQQALGQGPEFLTYFQNEAQLDKSGLPSDRFFAERPEGSVSTLKIQRTQQEDSAVYLCASSNGHRNYEQYFGPGTRLTVT.

CDR3 sequence (DNA): TGTGCCAGCAGTTACTCGCTGGGGGGCACTGAAGCTTTCTTT. This encodes CASSYSLGGTEAFF. The chain joins TRBV6-5 to TRBJ1-1; weak D call: TRBD1 (5 bases). Germline V gene sequence: CDR1 MNHEY, CDR2 SVGAGI. CDR3 length equals 14 residues. Trimming took 0 bases from V and 4 from J, leaving 9 bases between them.

The sample holds a few counts of this clone. J is TRBJ2-5 and V is TRBV28; weak D call: TRBD1 (6 bases). Germline CDR1 is MDHEN and CDR2 is SYDVKM. CDR3 length equals 14 residues. The ends were cut back, 3 bases at V and 4 bases at J, with 12 bases in the middle. The CDR3 bases are TGTGCCAGCAGTTTCTCCAGGGGTACAGAGACCCAGTACTTC. Translated: CASSFSRGTETQYF.

This sequence joins TRBV28 and TRBJ1-1; weak D call: TRBD1 (6 bases). This CDR3 is built from 12 residues. V dropped 5 bases and J dropped 11 bases, with 15 bases sitting between them. Looked up from germline, CDR1 is MDHEN and CDR2 is SYDVKM. The CDR3 is CASSPSGARAFF. CDR3 in DNA: TGTGCCAGCAGTCCTTCAGGGGCACGGGCTTTCTTT.

This sequence joins TRBV7-6 and TRBJ2-2; 11 bases are a match to TRBD2. The germline CDR1 and CDR2 sequences are SGHVS and FNYEAQ. J was trimmed by 6 bases and V by 5 bases; bases with no gene match: 5. This CDR3 comprises 15 residues. The chain's CDR3 is CASSPTSGSPGELFF. In DNA, the CDR3 is TGTGCCAGCAGCCCAACTAGCGGGAGCCCCGGGGAGCTGTTTTTT.

This clone is judged medium-sized. The genes are TRBV5-5 and TRBJ1-2, with 7 bases fitting TRBD1. This CDR3 has 12 amino acids. Trimming cost V 4 bases and J 8 bases; bases outside gene matches: 5. Per germline, CDR1 SGHKS and CDR2 YYEKEE (reference sequence). The CDR3 spells CASSPTGDGYTF. For the CDR3, the DNA is TGTGCCAGCAGCCCAACAGGGGACGGCTACACCTTC. The full variable domain, rest sourced from reference TRBV5-5 and TRBJ1-2, is DAGVTQSPTHLIKTRGQQVTLRCSPISGHKSVSWYQQVLGQGPQFIFQYYEKEERGRGNFPDRFSARQFPNYSSELNVNALLLGDSALYLCASSPTGDGYTFGSGTRLTVV.

This chain connects TRBV11-2 to TRBJ2-5; perhaps TRBD2 as D (5 bases). The CDR3 length is 15 residues. CDR1 is SGHAT and CDR2 is FQNNGV in the germline V gene. Trimming took 0 bases from V and 5 from J, leaving 13 bases between them. CDR3 DNA: TGTGCCAGCAGCTTAGATGTCGGGATAGGGGAGACCCAGTACTTC. Amino acids: CASSLDVGIGETQYF.

This chain links TRBV7-9 with TRBJ2-2; D possibly corresponds to TRBD1 (6 bases). V shed 2 bases and J shed 3 bases, with 10 bases lying between them. Germline V gives CDR1 SEHNR, CDR2 FQNEAQ (reference sequence). The length of the CDR3 is 15 residues. CDR3 loop: CASSLQGPDTGELFF. The CDR3 bases are TGTGCCAGCAGCTTACAGGGGCCCGACACCGGGGAGCTGTTTTTT.

V gene TRBV6-6 combines with J gene TRBJ2-7; no firm D call. Per the germline V gene, CDR1 is MNHNY and CDR2 is SVGAGI (reference sequence). Trimming shortened V by 5 bases and J by 3 bases, and 5 bases separated the two germline ends. CDR3 size: 11 residues. Here the CDR3 reads CASSPHYEQYF. Here the CDR3 DNA reads TGTGCCAGCAGTCCCCACTACGAGCAGTACTTC.

This clone was seen just once. The chain employs TRBV9 and TRBJ2-5; 7 bases align to TRBD2. The CDR3 has 13 residues. The V gene end was trimmed by 0 bases and the J gene end by 5 bases; junction bases not matched to a gene: 1. Germline CDR1 reads SGDLS; CDR2 reads YYNGEE. Here the CDR3 DNA reads TGTGCCAGCAGCGTAGACGGGAGGGAGACCCAGTACTTC. Translated, it gives CASSVDGRETQYF.